The 26 T cell receptor beta chains in this list originate from one sample, sequenced in a study of neoadjuvant anti-PD-1 for oral cavity cancer. The sample's time point: after neoadjuvant nivolumab, at surgical resection. Assay: immunoSEQ multiplex PCR; the TCRdb copy retains only in-frame clones and omits some. The repertoire holds 35,000 to 40,000 clones, with 35% to 40% as singletons. The source was tumor tissue, collected after nivolumab (anti-PD-1) treatment. The origin of the receptors is a person aged 40-85 years with oral cavity squamous cell carcinoma.

This clone was counted ten times or more. V and J are TRBV25-1 and TRBJ1-2; 10 bases align to TRBD1. With V trimmed by 4 bases and J by 7 bases, 6 bases remained unmatched. Germline V gene lookup returns CDR1 MGHDK and CDR2 SYGVNS. The length of the CDR3 is 14 residues. The CDR3 DNA reads as TGTGCCAGCAGTGCCGACAGGGGGCTGGGTGGCTACACCTTC. Encoded protein: CASSADRGLGGYTF.

The rearrangement links TRBV6-5 to TRBJ2-7; 8 nucleotides match TRBD2. V shed 2 bases, J shed 3 bases, and the junction held 6 bases outside the gene matches. Germline CDR1 is MNHEY and CDR2 is SVGAGI. CDR3 length equals 15 residues. CDR3 loop: CASSYEAGDFYEQYF. The CDR3 nucleotides are TGTGCCAGCAGTTACGAAGCGGGGGACTTCTACGAGCAGTACTTC.

This clone came up many times. V usage is TRBV25-1 and J usage is TRBJ2-7, with TRBD1 matching 10 bases. CDR3 size: 13 residues. CDR1 and CDR2 (germline): MGHDK, SYGVNS. The J segment lost 11 bases and the V segment lost 4 bases, leaving 8 bases of the junction unmatched. CDR3 in DNA: TGTGCCAGCAGTGGACTCCTCGGGACAGGGGAGTACTTC. Translating it yields CASSGLLGTGEYF.

This clone was picked up a small number of times. The chain carries TRBV2 and TRBJ1-5, with D unclear. CDR1 SNHLY and CDR2 FYNNEI come from the germline V gene. This CDR3 is 13 amino acids long. V lost 3 bases, J lost 3 bases, and 6 bases lay in between. In DNA form, the CDR3 reads TGTGCCAGCAGTGAGGGGATCAATCAGCCCCAGCATTTT. Translating it yields CASSEGINQPQHF.

This sequence joins TRBV28 and TRBJ2-7; D is uncertain. The CDR3 extends over 11 amino acids. Trimming took 5 bases from V and 7 from J, leaving 9 bases between them. From germline, CDR1 is MDHEN and CDR2 SYDVKM. The CDR3: CASSTPREQYF. The CDR3 nucleotides read TGTGCCAGCAGTACCCCAAGGGAGCAGTACTTC.

The gene calls are TRBV6-6 and TRBJ2-1; TRBD1 or TRBD2 may be the D gene (6 bases each). CDR1 is MNHNY, CDR2 SVGAGI, per germline (reference sequence). There are 15 residues in the CDR3. Trimming left V 5 bases short and J 4 bases short, with 15 bases between. Written as DNA, the CDR3 is TGTGCCAGCAGTGGAGCCACAGGGAGGTACAATGAGCAGTTCTTC. Translation gives CASSGATGRYNEQFF.

The V call is TRBV29-1, the J call TRBJ1-1, with D tentatively TRBD1 (5 bases). The germline V gene encodes CDR1 SQVTM and CDR2 ANQGSEA. There are 13 residues in the CDR3. V lost 0 bases and J lost 5, with 10 bases in between. CDR3: CSVEDGGSTEAFF. DNA of the CDR3: TGCAGCGTTGAAGATGGGGGGTCTACTGAAGCTTTCTTT.

This clone was counted many times. The chain has TRBV5-1 and TRBJ1-2; maybe TRBD1 (6 bases). Trimming took off 4 bases at V and 4 bases at J, with 17 bases between the two ends. CDR3 length: 15 residues. CDR1 is SGHRS, CDR2 YFSETQ, per germline. CDR3 DNA sequence: TGCGCCAGCAGCCCGGCGACAGGAGGGAGCTATGGCTACACCTTC. The encoded protein is CASSPATGGSYGYTF.

This clone has only a few counts. The CDR3 DNA reads TGTGCCAGCAGATCCGGGACTAGGGACGTTGAGCAGTTCTTC. Translating gives CASRSGTRDVEQFF. The V gene is TRBV5-4, the J gene TRBJ2-1; 8 positions agree with TRBD2. The ends lost 5 bases at V and 9 bases at J; junction bases unmatched: 10. The CDR3 sequence is 14 residues long. Germline V gene lookup returns CDR1 SGHNT and CDR2 YYREEE (reference sequence).

This clone appeared a few times. This chain links TRBV18 with TRBJ2-5; perhaps TRBD1 as D (6 bases). CDR1 is KGHSH and CDR2 is LQKENI in the germline V gene. The CDR3 sequence is 15 residues long. V gave up 2 bases and J gave up 4 bases, with 14 bases separating them. The CDR3 coding sequence is TGTGCCAGCTCACCAAGGCAGGGGCGAGGAGAGACCCAGTACTTC. Translating it yields CASSPRQGRGETQYF.

V usage is TRBV27 and J usage is TRBJ1-1; D ambiguous. The CDR3 contains 14 residues. CDR1 and CDR2 (germline): MNHEY, SMNVEV (reference sequence). Trimming stripped 5 bases from V and 3 bases from J, with 13 bases between. The CDR3 loop is CASSQVPADTEAFF. The CDR3 DNA reads TGTGCCAGCAGTCAAGTCCCGGCGGACACTGAAGCTTTCTTT.

In this sample, this clone turned up many times. V is TRBV7-6 and J is TRBJ1-2; 12 bases fit TRBD1. CDR1 SGHVS and CDR2 FNYEAQ come from the germline V gene. This CDR3 is 14 amino acids long. The J segment lost 8 bases and the V segment lost 6 bases, leaving 7 bases of the junction unmatched. The DNA for the CDR3 is TGTGCCAGCAGGCCGGGACAGGGGGCCGGGGGCTACACCTTC. This gives the protein CASRPGQGAGGYTF.

This chain joins TRBV30 and TRBJ2-7; no clear D gene. Looked up from germline, CDR1 is GTSNPN and CDR2 is SVGIG (reference sequence). V lost 0 bases to trimming and J lost 9 bases, with 12 bases between them. This CDR3 spans 12 amino acids. The CDR3: CAWSVPPRGQYF. In nucleotides, the CDR3 is TGTGCCTGGAGTGTACCCCCTCGTGGGCAGTACTTC.

V and J are TRBV1 and TRBJ1-5. TRBV1 is classified as a pseudogene. The CDR3 loop spans 17 amino acids. CDR3 sequence reads: CTSSQDCPGASNQPQHF. Written as DNA, the CDR3 is TGCACCAGCAGCCAAGATTGTCCAGGAGCTAGCAATCAGCCCCAGCATTTT.

This clone was found a few times. V and J are TRBV6-6 and TRBJ1-5; D may be TRBD1 (6 bases). The CDR3 contains 16 residues. The germline V gene encodes CDR1 MNHNY and CDR2 SVGAGI (reference sequence). Trimming left V 5 bases short and J 1 base short, with 15 bases between. CDR3 loop: CASSVQGEGSNQPQHF. CDR3 coding DNA: TGTGCCAGCAGTGTACAGGGAGAGGGGAGCAATCAGCCCCAGCATTTT.

At least ten counts were recorded for this clone. The chain uses TRBV27 and TRBJ1-2; D might be TRBD1 (5 bases). This CDR3 comprises 13 residues. The V and J ends lost 6 bases and 8 bases respectively, with 16 bases between them. Germline CDR1 MNHEY, CDR2 SMNVEV (reference sequence). CDR3 bases: TGTGCCAGCAGCATACAAGTCGGGGGAGGCTACACCTTC. Its translation is CASSIQVGGGYTF.

The sample holds one count of this clone. The chain recombines TRBV4-2 with TRBJ2-2; TRBD2 matches at 9 bases. This CDR3 is built from 17 residues. V trimming: 4 bases; J trimming: 0 bases; junction bases outside the gene matches: 6. Germline CDR1 reads LGHNA; CDR2 reads YNFKEQ. The CDR3: CASSPRREGSNTGELFF. The CDR3 coding sequence is TGTGCCAGCAGCCCCCGGCGGGAGGGCTCGAACACCGGGGAGCTGTTTTTT.

V and J are TRBV10-3 and TRBJ2-1; TRBD2 matches 10 bases. This CDR3 has 16 amino acids. The germline V gene has CDR1 ENHRY and CDR2 SYGVKD. The V and J ends lost 3 bases and 1 base, in that order; junction bases with no gene match: 3. The CDR3 protein is CAISDETSGSYNEQFF. The CDR3 DNA is TGTGCCATCAGTGACGAGACTAGCGGGTCCTACAATGAGCAGTTCTTC.

V gene TRBV11-2 combines with J gene TRBJ2-1, with 13 bases matching TRBD2. This CDR3 has 16 residues. Per germline, CDR1 SGHAT and CDR2 FQNNGV. V lost 5 bases, J lost 7 bases, and 8 bases stayed unmatched. The CDR3 sequence: CASSPGTSGVGNEQFF. The CDR3 DNA reads TGTGCCAGCAGCCCAGGGACTAGCGGGGTGGGAAATGAGCAGTTCTTC.

The V gene is TRBV21-1, the J gene TRBJ2-7; the tabulated D call, TRBD1, remains unverified against the DNA. TRBV21-1 represents a pseudogene. There are 16 residues in the CDR3. Written as DNA, the CDR3 is TGTGCCAGCAGCCCCCCTTCGGGACAGGGAGGTCACGAGCAGTACTTC. Amino acids: CASSPPSGQGGHEQYF.

This clone showed up many times. The chain recombines TRBV5-5 with TRBJ2-1; D unresolved. Trimming took 3 bases from V and 9 from J, leaving 7 bases between them. The CDR3 has 11 amino acids. CDR1 SGHKS and CDR2 YYEKEE come from the germline V gene (reference sequence). As DNA, the CDR3 is TGTGCCAGCAGCTACACGGGTGAGCAGTTCTTC. Translating gives CASSYTGEQFF.

This clone was picked up a small number of times. DNA of the CDR3: TGTGCCAGCAGCTTGGAGGCTCAAGAGACCCAGTACTTC. Residues: CASSLEAQETQYF. This sequence joins TRBV11-2 and TRBJ2-5, with D possibly being TRBD2 (5 bases). Germline CDR1 reads SGHAT; CDR2 reads FQNNGV. CDR3 length equals 13 residues. Trimming removed 3 bases from V and 2 bases from J, with 7 bases in between.

Only one count was recorded for this clone. V is TRBV4-1 and J is TRBJ1-5, with D tentatively TRBD1 (6 bases). The CDR3 length is 14 residues. From germline, CDR1 is MGHRA and CDR2 YSYEKL. Between the trimmed V and J ends, which lost 5 bases and 5 bases, there was a span of 13 bases. For the CDR3, the DNA is TGCGCCAGCAGCATGCTGGGGGGCGATCAGCCCCAGCATTTT. Translating it yields CASSMLGGDQPQHF.

The chain couples TRBV6-1 to TRBJ2-7; D remains unclear. The CDR3 is 14 amino acids. The V and J ends lost 1 base and 9 bases respectively, with 16 bases between them. Germline V gene lookup returns CDR1 MNHNS and CDR2 SASEGT. The CDR3 spells CASSEVSAGRWQYF. The CDR3 nucleotides are TGTGCCAGCAGTGAAGTATCGGCAGGCCGTTGGCAGTACTTC.

This chain joins TRBV7-9 and TRBJ2-7, with D possibly TRBD2 on 7 matching bases. Germline V lookup: CDR1 SEHNR, CDR2 FQNEAQ (reference sequence). The ends were cut back, 5 bases at V and 2 bases at J, with 16 bases in the middle. The CDR3 has 15 amino acids. CDR3 DNA: TGTGCCAGCAGCCAAGGGGAGGGGGGAACCTACGAGCAGTACTTC. It specifies CASSQGEGGTYEQYF.

This clone occurred a few times. The chain combines TRBV30 with TRBJ1-6; no definite D call. V was clipped by 0 bases and J by 7 bases, with 7 bases between them. CDR3 size: 13 residues. Germline-derived CDR1 and CDR2 are GTSNPN and SVGIG (reference sequence). CDR3 sequence (DNA): TGTGCCTGGAGTGTGAGTTCCAATTCACCCCTCCACTTT. Protein: CAWSVSSNSPLHF. The whole variable domain, remainder taken from reference TRBV30 and TRBJ1-6, is SQTIHQWPATLVQPVGSPLSLECTVEGTSNPNLYWYRQAAGRGLQLLFYSVGIGQISSEVPQNLSASRPQDRQFILSSKKLLLSDSGFYLCAWSVSSNSPLHFGNGTRLTVT.